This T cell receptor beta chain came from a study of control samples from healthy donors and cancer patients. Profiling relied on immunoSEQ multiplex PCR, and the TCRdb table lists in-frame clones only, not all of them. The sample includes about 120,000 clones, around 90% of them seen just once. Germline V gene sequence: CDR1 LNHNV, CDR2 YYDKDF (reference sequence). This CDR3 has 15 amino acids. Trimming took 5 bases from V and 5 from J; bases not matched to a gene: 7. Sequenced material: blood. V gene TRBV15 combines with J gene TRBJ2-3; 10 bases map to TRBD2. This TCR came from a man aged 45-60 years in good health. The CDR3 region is CATSGQRGGIDTQYF. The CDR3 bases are TGTGCCACCAGCGGCCAGCGGGGGGGCATAGATACGCAGTATTTT. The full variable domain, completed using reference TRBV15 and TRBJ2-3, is DAMVIQNPRYQVTQFGKPVTLSCSQTLNHNVMYWYQQKSSQAPKLLFHYYDKDFNNEADTPDNFQSRRPNTSFCFLDIRSPGLGDTAMYLCATSGQRGGIDTQYFGPGTRLTVL.